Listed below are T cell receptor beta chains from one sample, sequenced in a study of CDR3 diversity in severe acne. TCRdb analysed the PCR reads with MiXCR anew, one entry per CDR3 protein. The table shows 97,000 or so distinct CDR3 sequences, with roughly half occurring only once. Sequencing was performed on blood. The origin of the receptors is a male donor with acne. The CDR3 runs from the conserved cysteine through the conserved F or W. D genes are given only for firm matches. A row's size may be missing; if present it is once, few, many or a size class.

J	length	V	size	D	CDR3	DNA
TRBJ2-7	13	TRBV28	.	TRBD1	CASSSGTAHEQYF	TGTGCCAGCAGTTCCGGGACAGCCCACGAGCAGTACTTC
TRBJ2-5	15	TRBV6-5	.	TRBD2	CASSYALAGEETQYF	TGTGCCAGCAGTTACGCCCTAGCGGGAGAAGAGACCCAGTACTTC
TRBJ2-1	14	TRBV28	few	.	CASRSPREINEQFF	TGTGCCAGCAGATCGCCGAGGGAGATCAATGAGCAGTTCTTC
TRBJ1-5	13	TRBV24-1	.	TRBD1	CATIQGDNQPQHF	TGTGCCACCATCCAGGGGGACAATCAGCCCCAGCATTTT
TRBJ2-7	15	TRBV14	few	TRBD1	CASSQGQGSSYEQYF	TGTGCCAGCAGCCAAGGACAGGGTAGCTCCTACGAGCAGTACTTC
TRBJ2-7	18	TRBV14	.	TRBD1	CASSFLAAGQGNFYEQYF	TGTGCCAGCAGCTTCCTGGCCGCGGGACAGGGGAACTTCTACGAGCAGTACTTC
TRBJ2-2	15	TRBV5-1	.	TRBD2	CASSHLSGSAGELFF	TGCGCCAGCAGTCACCTTAGCGGGAGTGCCGGGGAGCTGTTTTTT
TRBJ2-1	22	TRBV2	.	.	CASSDDYGYTFGSGTRYNEQFF	.
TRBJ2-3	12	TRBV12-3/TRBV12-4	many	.	CASTGSTDTQYF	TGTGCCAGCACGGGGAGCACAGATACGCAGTATTTT
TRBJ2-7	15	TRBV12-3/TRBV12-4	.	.	CASTDGAEGYYEQYF	TGTGCCAGCACCGACGGGGCAGAGGGGTACTACGAGCAGTACTTC
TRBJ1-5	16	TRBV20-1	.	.	CSARAEGTSGEETQHF	TGCAGTGCTAGAGCAGAGGGGACTAGCGGAGAAGAGACCCAGCATTTT
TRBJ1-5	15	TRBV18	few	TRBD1	CASSPGQGSNQPQHF	TGTGCCAGCTCACCCGGACAGGGCTCCAATCAGCCCCAGCATTTT
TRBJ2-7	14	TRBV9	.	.	CASSSEGSTYEQYF	TGTGCCAGCAGCTCCGAGGGGAGCACCTACGAGCAGTACTTC
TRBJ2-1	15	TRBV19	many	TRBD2	CASRGRASGNNEQFF	TGTGCCAGTAGGGGACGGGCTAGCGGAAACAATGAGCAGTTCTTC
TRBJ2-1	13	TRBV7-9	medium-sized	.	CASSLDLNNEQFF	TGTGCCAGCAGCTTAGATTTGAACAATGAGCAGTTCTTC
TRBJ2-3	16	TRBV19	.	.	CASSGGARVILDTQYF	TGTGCCAGTAGCGGTGGAGCCCGGGTTATTTTAGATACGCAGTATTTT
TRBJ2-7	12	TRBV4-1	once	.	CASSGGAGVQYF	TGCGCCAGCAGCGGCGGGGCAGGGGTGCAGTACTTC
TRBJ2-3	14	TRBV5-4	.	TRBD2	CASSLAGGRDTQYF	TGTGCCAGCAGCTTGGCCGGGGGGAGAGATACGCAGTATTTT
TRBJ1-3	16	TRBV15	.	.	CATSRDRAGSGNTIYF	TGTGCCACCAGCAGAGATCGGGCGGGATCTGGAAACACCATATATTTT
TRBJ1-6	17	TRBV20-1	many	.	CSARDTGLSSYNSPLHF	TGCAGTGCTAGAGACACGGGGCTGAGCTCCTATAATTCACCCCTCCACTTT
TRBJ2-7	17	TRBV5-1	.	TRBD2	CASSQTTGTSGPYEQYF	TGCGCCAGCAGCCAAACCACCGGGACTAGCGGCCCCTACGAGCAGTACTTC
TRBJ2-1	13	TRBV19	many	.	CASLDLTGNEQFF	TGTGCCAGTTTGGACTTAACGGGCAATGAGCAGTTCTTC
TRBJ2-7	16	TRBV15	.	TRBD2	CATSSESEGGPREQYF	TGTGCCACCAGCAGTGAGTCGGAGGGAGGGCCGAGGGAGCAGTACTTC
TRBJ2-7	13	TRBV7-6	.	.	CASSRDGTYEQYF	TGTGCCAGCAGTCGGGACGGTACCTACGAGCAGTACTTC
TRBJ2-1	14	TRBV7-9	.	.	CASSSEAKMNEQFF	TGTGCCAGCAGCTCTGAAGCGAAGATGAATGAGCAGTTCTTC
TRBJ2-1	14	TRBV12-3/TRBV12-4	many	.	CASSPTGRYNEQFF	TGTGCCAGCAGTCCGACGGGTAGATACAATGAGCAGTTCTTC
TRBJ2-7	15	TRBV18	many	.	CASSPPGVTSYEQYF	TGTGCCAGCTCACCACCAGGGGTAACCTCCTACGAGCAGTACTTC
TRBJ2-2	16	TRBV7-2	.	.	CASSSWTARSAGELFF	TGTGCCAGCAGTTCTTGGACAGCCCGGAGCGCCGGGGAGCTGTTTTTT
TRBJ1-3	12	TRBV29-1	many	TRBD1	CSAGQALDTIYF	TGCAGCGCTGGACAGGCCCTAGACACCATATATTTT
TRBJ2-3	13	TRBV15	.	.	CATSTTRRDTQYF	TGTGCCACCAGCACGACCCGACGGGATACGCAGTATTTT
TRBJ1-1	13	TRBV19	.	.	CASSMTRVSEAFF	TGTGCCAGTAGTATGACCAGGGTATCAGAAGCTTTCTTT
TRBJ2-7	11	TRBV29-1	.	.	CSVEEGWEQYF	TGCAGCGTTGAAGAGGGTTGGGAGCAGTACTTC
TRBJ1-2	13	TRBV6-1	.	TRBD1	CASSDRDNYGYTF	TGTGCCAGCAGCGACAGGGACAACTATGGCTACACCTTC
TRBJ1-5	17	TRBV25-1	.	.	CASSLGQSLIGNQPQHF	TGTGCCAGCAGCTTGGGGCAGTCCCTGATCGGCAATCAGCCCCAGCATTTT
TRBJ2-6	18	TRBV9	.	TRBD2	CASSSRLAGVFGANVLTF	TGTGCCAGCAGCTCCCGACTAGCGGGAGTTTTTGGGGCCAACGTCCTGACTTTC